This T cell receptor beta chain appears in the sequencing data of a study of OX40 agonist ivuxolimab in advanced cancers. Germline CDR1 is MDHEN and CDR2 is SYDVKM. Unmatched junction bases numbered 8, after V lost 8 bases and J lost 3 bases. CDR3 size: 15 residues. Here immunoSEQ multiplex PCR was the method, and the copy in TCRdb shows in-frame clones only, minus some. The table shows around 76,000 clones, with more than 70% occurring only once. This specimen was CD4+ or CD8+ T cells sorted from blood, taken in a trial of the OX40 agonist ivuxolimab. The gene calls are TRBV28 and TRBJ2-2; TRBD1 matches at 8 bases. The TCR originated in an adult with an advanced solid tumor such as melanoma, head and neck, liver or kidney cancer. The CDR3 sequence is CASHDGQGYTGELFF. DNA for the CDR3: TGTGCCAGCCACGACGGACAGGGCTACACCGGGGAGCTGTTTTTT.